Following are 30 T cell receptor beta chains from one sample sequenced in a study of early stage breast cancer tumors. Only in-frame clones appear in the TCRdb table, and some are missing; sequencing was by immunoSEQ multiplex PCR. The table has 50,000 or so clones, roughly 80% seen once; the top ten hold about 1.5%. Sample: blood. These receptor sequences come from a person aged 45 to 59 with breast cancer.

The chain employs TRBV6-5 and TRBJ1-2; maybe TRBD1 (5 bases). The germline V and J ends were trimmed by 2 bases and 4 bases, with 11 bases remaining between them. The CDR3 loop spans 14 amino acids. Germline CDR1 and CDR2: MNHEY and SVGAGI. CDR3 bases: TGTGCCAGCAGTTACGGAGCGGGACCCTATGGCTACACCTTC. Protein product: CASSYGAGPYGYTF.

V usage is TRBV6-1 and J usage is TRBJ1-5; D is undetermined. Germline V CDR1 and CDR2: MNHNS, SASEGT. This CDR3 has 15 amino acids. Trimming took 4 bases from V and 0 from J, leaving 10 bases between them. The CDR3 DNA sequence: TGTGCCAGCAGTGCCCCCACCGATAGCAATCAGCCCCAGCATTTT. Protein product: CASSAPTDSNQPQHF.

V is TRBV29-1 and J is TRBJ2-5; D call uncertain. Deletions cut 7 bases from V and 4 bases from J, with 10 bases between. CDR3 size: 11 residues. CDR1 is SQVTM and CDR2 is ANQGSEA in the germline V gene. DNA of the CDR3: TGCAGCGCCGCTCGAGCAGAGACCCAGTACTTC. This translates into CSAARAETQYF.

The chain couples TRBV4-1 to TRBJ2-6; D ambiguous. The CDR3 is 18 residues long. CDR1 is MGHRA, CDR2 YSYEKL, per germline. V gave up 0 bases and J gave up 2 bases, with 14 bases separating them. CDR3 amino acids: CASSQDMVAGTGANVLTF. The DNA for the CDR3 is TGCGCCAGCAGCCAAGACATGGTGGCCGGCACTGGGGCCAACGTCCTGACTTTC.

V is TRBV4-3 and J is TRBJ1-3, with D perhaps TRBD1 (6 bases). Germline V gene lookup returns CDR1 LGHNA and CDR2 YSLEER. CDR3 length equals 16 residues. V lost 3 bases, J lost 4 bases, and 16 bases lay in between. The CDR3 protein is CASSQEYRALGNTIYF. In DNA, the CDR3 is TGCGCCAGCAGCCAGGAATACAGGGCACTCGGAAACACCATATATTTT.

The gene calls are TRBV25-1 and TRBJ1-1; D uncertain. V lost 2 bases to trimming and J lost 1 base, with 8 bases between them. CDR3 size: 14 residues. The germline V gene encodes CDR1 MGHDK and CDR2 SYGVNS. The CDR3 bases are TGTGCCAGCAGTGAAGCGGGGAGGAACACTGAAGCTTTCTTT. Protein sequence: CASSEAGRNTEAFF.

This clone is a singleton in its sample. The chain carries TRBV15 and TRBJ1-5; perhaps TRBD1 as D (5 bases). Germline lookup yields CDR1 LNHNV and CDR2 YYDKDF (reference sequence). V lost 8 bases to trimming and J lost 0 bases, with 11 bases between them. The CDR3 is 14 residues long. CDR3: CATAEGYSNQPQHF. Written as DNA, the CDR3 is TGTGCCACCGCCGAGGGGTATAGCAATCAGCCCCAGCATTTT.

Only a few counts were recorded for this clone. The chain employs TRBV10-1 and TRBJ2-3; the match to TRBD2 covers 9 bases. Germline V gene lookup returns CDR1 WNHNN and CDR2 SYGVQD (reference sequence). The V segment lost 4 bases and the J segment 2 bases; nucleotides outside the gene matches: 4. CDR3 length equals 15 residues. CDR3 residues: CASSAGLAATDTQYF. DNA for the CDR3: TGCGCCAGCAGTGCGGGACTAGCTGCCACAGATACGCAGTATTTT.

The rearrangement links TRBV18 to TRBJ2-7, with D unclear. The germline V gene encodes CDR1 KGHSH and CDR2 LQKENI. This CDR3 is 14 amino acids long. V was pared by 0 bases and J by 6 bases, with 12 bases between. The CDR3 protein is CASSPPRGSGEQYF. The CDR3 DNA sequence: TGTGCCAGCTCACCACCGAGAGGATCGGGCGAGCAGTACTTC.

The chain carries TRBV12-2 and TRBJ2-3; TRBD1 was called by the table and not checked on the DNA. TRBV12-2 is a known pseudogene. This CDR3 has 15 residues. CDR3 nucleotide sequence: TGTGCAAGTCGCCCCACGGCAGGGCGCGCAGATACGCAGTATTTT. As protein: CASRPTAGRADTQYF.

The rearrangement joins TRBV7-5 to TRBJ2-5; TRBD2 was called by the table and not checked on the DNA. TRBV7-5 is classified as a pseudogene. The CDR3 has 16 residues. CDR3 sequence reads: CARSLVGLAGSETQYF. CDR3 coding DNA: TGTGCCAGAAGCTTAGTGGGGCTAGCGGGGAGCGAGACCCAGTACTTC.

The V gene is TRBV28, the J gene TRBJ1-5, with D maybe TRBD1 (6 bases). V was pared by 7 bases and J by 2 bases, with 15 bases between. Germline loops: CDR1 MDHEN, CDR2 SYDVKM. This CDR3 has 15 amino acids. This CDR3 is CASIGAGAGNQPQHF. Here the CDR3 DNA reads TGTGCCAGCATCGGTGCAGGGGCGGGCAATCAGCCCCAGCATTTT.

The chain links TRBV5-8 to TRBJ1-2; 7 positions agree with TRBD1. Germline lookup yields CDR1 SGHTS and CDR2 YDEGEE. After removal of 5 bases from V and 4 bases from J, the junction contained 2 bases not matched to a gene. The CDR3 is made up of 12 amino acids. CDR3 bases: TGTGCCAGCAGGGGACAGCCCTATGGCTACACCTTC. Translating gives CASRGQPYGYTF. Using reference TRBV5-8 and TRBJ1-2 for the parts outside the CDR3, the full variable domain is EAGVTQSPTHLIKTRGQQATLRCSPISGHTSVYWYQQALGLGLQFLLWYDEGEERNRGNFPPRFSGRQFPNYSSELNVNALELEDSALYLCASRGQPYGYTFGSGTRLTVV.

The chain combines TRBV19 with TRBJ2-7; D gene unclear. The V and J ends lost 3 bases and 7 bases respectively, with 7 bases between them. Germline V gene data show CDR1 as LNHDA and CDR2 as SQIVND (reference sequence). The CDR3 runs to 11 residues. CDR3: CASSIYGEQYF. The CDR3, as DNA: TGTGCCAGTAGTATCTATGGAGAGCAGTACTTC.

The chain has TRBV7-9 and TRBJ2-5; D remains unclear. The CDR3 loop spans 12 amino acids. The V gene's germline CDR1 is SEHNR and CDR2 FQNEAQ (reference sequence). Trimming stripped 2 bases from V and 5 bases from J, with 6 bases between. In DNA form, the CDR3 reads TGTGCCAGCAGCTTAAGGTGGGAGACCCAGTACTTC. This sequence encodes CASSLRWETQYF.

V and J are TRBV5-5 and TRBJ2-7; 7 bases match TRBD1. After removal of 4 bases from V and 5 bases from J, the junction contained 9 bases not matched to a gene. The CDR3 spans 14 residues. Germline-derived CDR1 and CDR2 are SGHKS and YYEKEE (reference sequence). Written as DNA, the CDR3 is TGTGCCAGCAGCGGGGGACAGCTCCTAGACGAGCAGTACTTC. Its translation is CASSGGQLLDEQYF. The entire variable domain, with the rest obtained from reference TRBV5-5 and TRBJ2-7, is as follows: DAGVTQSPTHLIKTRGQQVTLRCSPISGHKSVSWYQQVLGQGPQFIFQYYEKEERGRGNFPDRFSARQFPNYSSELNVNALLLGDSALYLCASSGGQLLDEQYFGPGTRLTVT.

The rearrangement uses TRBV4-2 and TRBJ2-3; 8 bases match TRBD2. V shed 1 base, J shed 0 bases, and the junction held 6 bases outside the gene matches. There are 17 residues in the CDR3. Germline V lookup: CDR1 LGHNA, CDR2 YNFKEQ. The CDR3 sequence is CASSQGASGGSTDTQYF. In DNA form, the CDR3 reads TGTGCCAGCAGCCAAGGCGCCAGCGGGGGTAGCACAGATACGCAGTATTTT.

The chain combines TRBV18 with TRBJ2-2; D remains unclear. Trimming took 2 bases from V and 3 from J, leaving 4 bases between them. This CDR3 contains 13 residues. Per germline, CDR1 KGHSH and CDR2 LQKENI. CDR3 residues: CASSPIDTGELFF. The CDR3 DNA is TGTGCCAGCTCACCAATTGACACCGGGGAGCTGTTTTTT.

This rearrangement joins TRBV12-2 to TRBJ1-2. TRBV12-2 is listed as a pseudogene. The CDR3 runs to 14 residues. CDR3 sequence (DNA): TGTGCAAGTCGCTTCGGGCCCGGCGGCTATGGCTACACCTTC. Its protein product is CASRFGPGGYGYTF.

This rearrangement joins TRBV18 to TRBJ1-4; TRBD1 matches 7 bases. CDR1 is KGHSH and CDR2 is LQKENI in the germline V gene. After removal of 3 bases from V and 7 bases from J, the junction contained 8 bases not matched to a gene. This CDR3 has 15 residues. Here the CDR3 reads CASSPRTGLGEKLFF. The CDR3 nucleotides are TGTGCCAGCTCACCTCGGACAGGTTTAGGTGAAAAACTGTTTTTT.

The genes are TRBV5-5 and TRBJ1-1; 7 bases align to TRBD1. The germline V gene encodes CDR1 SGHKS and CDR2 YYEKEE (reference sequence). The CDR3 runs 14 residues. V shed 3 bases and J 5 bases; nucleotides not matched to a gene: 7. CDR3 in DNA: TGTGCCAGCAGCTCGATTACAGGGGAGACTGAAGCTTTCTTT. It encodes CASSSITGETEAFF.

The J gene is TRBJ1-2, the V gene TRBV19, with D maybe TRBD1 (5 bases). V was pared by 5 bases and J by 5 bases, with 12 bases between. This CDR3 region has 13 residues. Germline CDR1 and CDR2: LNHDA and SQIVND (reference sequence). The CDR3 region has the DNA TGTGCCAGTAGTGTTACCGGGGCTTATGGCTACACCTTC. Amino acids: CASSVTGAYGYTF.

This chain uses TRBV20-1 with TRBJ2-5; D ambiguous. V was clipped by 6 bases and J by 2 bases, with 4 bases between them. This CDR3 region has 10 residues. Looked up from germline, CDR1 is DFQATT and CDR2 is SNEGSKA (reference sequence). CDR3 residues: CSADQETQYF. DNA of the CDR3: TGCAGTGCGGATCAAGAGACCCAGTACTTC.

This clone was counted once. The CDR3 DNA sequence: TGCGCCAGCAGCCAAGATCCCCAGCAAGAGACCCAGTACTTC. It specifies CASSQDPQQETQYF. The rearrangement joins TRBV4-1 to TRBJ2-5; D is ambiguous. V lost 0 bases, J lost 2 bases, and 7 bases lay in between. CDR3 length: 14 residues. The germline V gene encodes CDR1 MGHRA and CDR2 YSYEKL.

The chain is built from TRBV7-2 and TRBJ1-4; a possible D gene is TRBD1 (6 bases). The germline V gene has CDR1 SGHTA and CDR2 FQGNSA. The CDR3 extends over 16 amino acids. Trimming took off 2 bases at V and 7 bases at J, with 17 bases between the two ends. This CDR3 reads CASSLRGGGQSEKLFF. The CDR3 DNA reads as TGTGCCAGCAGCTTAAGAGGTGGGGGGCAGAGTGAAAAACTGTTTTTT.

This chain connects TRBV6-5 to TRBJ2-7, with D hard to call. The CDR3 has 16 residues. Germline V gene data show CDR1 as MNHEY and CDR2 as SVGAGI. V dropped 2 bases and J dropped 0 bases, with 14 bases sitting between them. CDR3 region: CASSYGRAQFSYEQYF. Written as DNA, the CDR3 is TGTGCCAGCAGTTACGGTAGGGCACAATTCTCCTACGAGCAGTACTTC.

This chain joins TRBV28 and TRBJ1-5, with D perhaps matching TRBD1 (5 bases). CDR1 and CDR2 (germline): MDHEN, SYDVKM. Trimming cost V 1 base and J 1 base, with 8 bases left between them. This CDR3 spans 15 amino acids. The CDR3 region has the DNA TGTGCCAGCAGTTTATACCAGGGAAGCAATCAGCCCCAGCATTTT. This translates into CASSLYQGSNQPQHF.

The V call is TRBV4-2, the J call TRBJ2-6, with 7 nucleotides matching TRBD1. V lost 4 bases, J lost 6 bases, and 6 bases stayed unmatched. This CDR3 has 15 amino acids. Germline V gene sequence: CDR1 LGHNA, CDR2 YNFKEQ. CDR3 sequence reads: CASSLQGLQANVLTF. The DNA of the CDR3 is TGTGCCAGCAGCCTACAGGGGCTTCAGGCCAACGTCCTGACTTTC.

V and J are TRBV4-3 and TRBJ2-2; D perhaps matches TRBD2 (6 bases). Trimming removed 2 bases from V and 1 base from J, with 8 bases in between. The CDR3 consists of 15 residues. Germline V gives CDR1 LGHNA, CDR2 YSLEER. The CDR3 protein is CASSQFSGNTGELFF. The CDR3 DNA reads as TGCGCCAGCAGCCAATTTAGCGGGAACACCGGGGAGCTGTTTTTT.

V and J are TRBV9 and TRBJ2-3; the D call may be TRBD1 or TRBD2 (6 bases each). V was cut by 3 bases and J by 6 bases, with 17 bases left in between. Germline V gene lookup returns CDR1 SGDLS and CDR2 YYNGEE. This CDR3 has 15 amino acids. The CDR3 nucleotides read TGTGCCAGCAGCGGGAGATTTCTAGGGGGGGATACGCAGTATTTT. It yields the protein CASSGRFLGGDTQYF.